The text below deals with one T cell receptor beta chain. Its antigen is still unknown. It was with 60 Vbeta and 13 Jbeta primers that the PCR ran. Sequenced by immunoSEQ multiplex PCR; TCRdb stores in-frame clones only, minus some. The listing records about 39,000 clones. Those who donated were healthy bone marrow donors. This specimen comes from a study of cytomegalovirus exposure and HLA in healthy donors. General study results and limits: Data from an earlier analysis indicated that most TCR beta V segments were productive either about 90% or about 30% of the time.

This CDR3 has 15 residues. The germline V and J ends were trimmed by 0 bases and 6 bases, with 15 bases remaining between them. The germline V gene encodes CDR1 SGHRS and CDR2 YFSETQ. The source of this sequence is a woman in her twenties or thirties in good health and CMV-seropositive. The sequenced material came from PBMCs. V gene TRBV5-1 combines with J gene TRBJ1-1; D is unclear. The CDR3: CASSLAVGGKAEAFF. The CDR3 coding sequence is TGCGCCAGCAGCTTGGCCGTTGGCGGGAAAGCTGAAGCTTTCTTT.